A single sample is the source of the 10 T cell receptor beta chains below, sequenced in a study of OX40 agonist ivuxolimab in advanced cancers. Clones were sequenced by immunoSEQ multiplex PCR, and TCRdb holds only the in-frame ones, with some missing. The table shows over 25,000 clones, with around 80% occurring only once. This sample comprised CD4+ or CD8+ T cells sorted from blood, obtained in a trial of the OX40 agonist ivuxolimab. These receptors were taken from an adult with an advanced solid tumor such as melanoma, head and neck, liver or kidney cancer.

The count of this clone is one. The chain recombines TRBV5-6 with TRBJ1-2, with unresolved D. The CDR3 spans 11 residues. CDR1 and CDR2 (germline): SGHDT, YYEEEE. With 1 base removed from V and 10 bases from J, the gap between germline ends came to 8 bases. The chain's CDR3 is CASSLWEDYTF. The DNA for the CDR3 is TGTGCCAGCAGCTTGTGGGAAGACTACACCTTC. Together with reference TRBV5-6 and TRBJ1-2, the CDR3 gives the full variable domain: DAGVTQSPTHLIKTRGQQVTLRCSPKSGHDTVSWYQQALGQGPQFIFQYYEEEERQRGNFPDRFSGHQFPNYSSELNVNALLLGDSALYLCASSLWEDYTFGSGTRLTVV.

The V gene is TRBV5-6, the J gene TRBJ2-7; D uncertain. V gave up 0 bases and J gave up 1 base, with 11 bases separating them. Germline V gene sequence: CDR1 SGHDT, CDR2 YYEEEE. CDR3 length equals 15 residues. The CDR3 DNA sequence: TGTGCCAGCAGCTTGGAGGCAGGCGATTCCTACGAGCAGTACTTC. Translation gives CASSLEAGDSYEQYF.

The V call is TRBV27, the J call TRBJ1-6; a possible D gene is TRBD1 (6 bases). CDR3 length: 14 residues. CDR1 and CDR2 from the germline V gene are MNHEY and SMNVEV (reference sequence). Trimming removed 3 bases from V and 8 bases from J, with 11 bases in between. CDR3 in DNA: TGTGCCAGCAGTTTCGGGGGGCGCTATTCACCCCTCCACTTT. This sequence encodes CASSFGGRYSPLHF.

The chain combines TRBV30 with TRBJ1-1; TRBD1 is a possible D gene (5 bases). V lost 8 bases and J 1 base, leaving 11 bases between the germline ends. The CDR3 loop spans 12 amino acids. Germline V lookup: CDR1 GTSNPN, CDR2 SVGIG (reference sequence). CDR3 DNA sequence: TGTGCCGGAAGGGACGGGAACACTGAAGCTTTCTTT. The encoded protein is CAGRDGNTEAFF.

The chain uses TRBV13 and TRBJ1-2; D is possibly TRBD1 (6 bases). CDR1 is PRHDT, CDR2 FYEKMQ, per germline (reference sequence). The V gene lost 2 bases and the J gene lost 6 bases, with 19 bases spanning the gap. The CDR3 runs 16 residues. CDR3 in DNA: TGTGCCAGCAGCTTAACAGGGTCCGCGGTCGGTAATGGCTACACCTTC. Its protein is CASSLTGSAVGNGYTF.

The V and J genes are TRBV9 and TRBJ2-7; possibly TRBD1 or TRBD2 for D (7 bases each). Germline CDR1 is SGDLS and CDR2 is YYNGEE. V was cut by 0 bases and J by 3 bases, with 13 bases left in between. This CDR3 has 15 amino acids. The CDR3 protein is CASSVGQGGIYEQYF. In nucleotides, the CDR3 is TGTGCCAGCAGCGTAGGGCAGGGGGGGATCTACGAGCAGTACTTC.

V and J are TRBV7-2 and TRBJ2-5, with 11 bases lining up with TRBD1. This CDR3 region has 17 residues. The J segment lost 5 bases and the V segment lost 5 bases, leaving 13 bases of the junction unmatched. Germline CDR1 is SGHTA and CDR2 is FQGNSA. In nucleotides, the CDR3 is TGTGCCAGCAGCGACCCGGACAGGGGGCGCGTGTATGAGACCCAGTACTTC. This sequence encodes CASSDPDRGRVYETQYF. Variable domain in full (rest from reference TRBV7-2 and TRBJ2-5): GAGVSQSPSNKVTEKGKDVELRCDPISGHTALYWYRQSLGQGLEFLIYFQGNSAPDKSGLPSDRFSAERTGGSVSTLTIQRTQQEDSAVYLCASSDPDRGRVYETQYFGPGTRLLVL.

This clone was counted once. The V gene is TRBV19, the J gene TRBJ2-7, with 7 bases fitting TRBD2. The CDR3 covers 16 residues. J gave up 2 bases and V 4 bases, and 11 bases lay outside the gene matches. Germline CDR1 and CDR2: LNHDA and SQIVND (reference sequence). The CDR3 DNA is TGTGCCAGTAGTACCCCCGAAGGGCGGGGGACCTACGAGCAGTACTTC. Protein: CASSTPEGRGTYEQYF.

V is TRBV7-6 and J is TRBJ2-7, with D possibly matching TRBD2 (5 bases). Trimming removed 5 bases from V and 6 bases from J, with 17 bases in between. Germline lookup yields CDR1 SGHVS and CDR2 FNYEAQ. This CDR3 is 14 amino acids long. The CDR3 reads CASSPTGGHTEQYF. The CDR3 DNA is TGTGCCAGCAGCCCGACCGGAGGCCACACCGAGCAGTACTTC.

The chain has TRBV7-9 and TRBJ1-4; D not resolved. V was trimmed by 5 bases and J by 7 bases, leaving 14 bases between them. The CDR3 runs 14 residues. CDR1 and CDR2 from the germline V gene are SEHNR and FQNEAQ (reference sequence). The CDR3 DNA reads TGTGCCAGCAGCGCCCGTGAAGGGCCTGAAAAACTGTTTTTT. It codes for CASSAREGPEKLFF.